Each of the 16 T cell receptor beta chains below was sequenced from the same sample in a study of response to subunit inactivated influenza vaccine. In TCRdb, the RT-PCR reads were re-called with MiXCR into one record per CDR3 protein. Of fewer than 550,000 distinct CDR3 sequences in the sample, roughly 25% were seen once. Sequencing used CD4+ T cells sorted from PBMCs, obtained approximately 5 days after vaccination. The source of these receptors is a man aged 45-60 years who received an inactivated influenza vaccine.

This clonotype was seen more than once but under ten times. The chain has TRBV5-1 and TRBJ2-1, with D unresolved. Trimming pared 7 bases from V and 0 bases from J, leaving 17 bases between. Germline CDR1 and CDR2: SGHRS and YFSETQ. The CDR3 has 16 amino acids. The CDR3: CASRPQGSGSYNEQFF. CDR3 DNA sequence: TGCGCCAGCCGCCCCCAAGGCTCCGGCTCCTACAATGAGCAGTTCTTC.

V is TRBV6-2 or TRBV6-3 and J is TRBJ1-4; possibly TRBD1 for D (6 bases). The CDR3 length is 17 residues. The V gene lost 2 bases and the J gene lost 7 bases, with 20 bases spanning the gap. Germline V gives CDR1 MNHEY, CDR2 SVGEGT. Here the CDR3 DNA reads TGTGCCAGCAGTTACCCCCGGGGACATCGCGGCGGTGAAAAACTGTTTTTT. This encodes CASSYPRGHRGGEKLFF.

V is TRBV5-1 and J is TRBJ2-7; no clear D gene. The CDR3 runs to 14 residues. The V gene's germline CDR1 is SGHRS and CDR2 YFSETQ. V lost 0 bases to trimming and J lost 0 bases, with 7 bases between them. The CDR3 loop reads CASSLVFTSYEQYF. The DNA of the CDR3 is TGCGCCAGCAGCTTGGTGTTCACCTCCTACGAGCAGTACTTC.

This clonotype was detected a few times. The CDR3 here is CASSETGPRGTEAFF. CDR3 nucleotide sequence: TGTGCCAGCAGCGAGACAGGGCCGAGAGGCACTGAAGCTTTCTTT. The chain links TRBV6-1 to TRBJ1-1; the match to TRBD1 covers 7 bases. This CDR3 has 15 amino acids. The V segment lost 6 bases and the J segment 4 bases; nucleotides outside the gene matches: 11. Germline CDR1 is MNHNS and CDR2 is SASEGT.

The sample holds a few counts of this clonotype. The chain couples TRBV10-3 to TRBJ2-3; weak D call: TRBD1 (5 bases). This CDR3 is built from 15 residues. Deletions cut 4 bases from V and 2 bases from J, with 13 bases between. Germline V gives CDR1 ENHRY, CDR2 SYGVKD. The CDR3 region has the DNA TGTGCCATCAGTGTTCAGGGATTCACCACAGATACGCAGTATTTT. Its protein is CAISVQGFTTDTQYF.

The chain recombines TRBV12-3 or TRBV12-4 with TRBJ1-1; TRBD1 aligns across 8 bases. The CDR3 spans 13 residues. V was clipped by 5 bases and J by 10 bases; unmatched bases: 9. In nucleotides, the CDR3 is TGTGCCAGCAGTCTTTTAGGGACAGGTGGAGCTTTCTTT. This gives the protein CASSLLGTGGAFF.

The gene calls are TRBV7-6 and TRBJ1-6; 8 bases map to TRBD1. CDR1 SGHVS and CDR2 FNYEAQ come from the germline V gene. V dropped 5 bases and J dropped 7; count of bases not matched to a gene: 7. There are 15 residues in the CDR3. The CDR3 coding sequence is TGTGCCAGCAGCCCGCAGGGGGCGAAGAATTCACCCCTCCACTTT. Amino acid sequence: CASSPQGAKNSPLHF.

This chain links TRBV15 with TRBJ2-5; D gene ambiguous. Germline-derived CDR1 and CDR2 are LNHNV and YYDKDF (reference sequence). The CDR3 extends over 15 amino acids. V shed 3 bases and J shed 2 bases, with 13 bases lying between them. CDR3 loop: CATSRSTGRQETQYF. CDR3 DNA: TGTGCCACCAGCAGGTCTACCGGACGGCAAGAGACCCAGTACTTC.

CDR3 coding DNA: TGTGCCAGCAGCTGGCTACCCCAGGGCACCGGGGAGCTGTTTTTT. This sequence encodes CASSWLPQGTGELFF. The rearrangement uses TRBV11-2 and TRBJ2-2; D perhaps matches TRBD1 (5 bases). CDR1 is SGHAT, CDR2 FQNNGV, per germline. With 4 bases removed from V and 4 bases from J, the gap between germline ends came to 13 bases. The CDR3 has 15 residues.

The V call is TRBV7-2, the J call TRBJ2-6; the D gene is possibly TRBD1 (6 bases). Germline V gene lookup returns CDR1 SGHTA and CDR2 FQGNSA. The CDR3 runs to 15 residues. Trimming left V 5 bases short and J 2 bases short, with 10 bases between. The CDR3 reads CASSRQVPGANVLTF. In DNA, the CDR3 is TGTGCCAGCAGCCGACAGGTCCCTGGGGCCAACGTCCTGACTTTC.

Only a few counts were recorded for this clonotype. The CDR3 DNA is TGTGCCTTCGAGACAGGGGCCACTAATGAAAAACTGTTTTTT. Encoded protein: CAFETGATNEKLFF. The J gene is TRBJ1-4, the V gene TRBV30, with 8 bases aligning to TRBD1. CDR1 is GTSNPN and CDR2 is SVGIG in the germline V gene (reference sequence). The CDR3 is 14 residues long. J was trimmed by 2 bases and V by 7 bases; bases with no gene match: 6.

This clonotype was seen only once. This CDR3 is CASSSLGVDSNQPQHF. The CDR3 DNA sequence: TGTGCCAGCAGCTCCCTCGGGGTAGATAGCAATCAGCCCCAGCATTTT. The chain combines TRBV5-8 with TRBJ1-5; D is unresolved. In germline, CDR1 is SGHTS, CDR2 YDEGEE. This CDR3 is 16 amino acids long. Deletions cut 3 bases from V and 0 bases from J, with 13 bases between.

This clonotype was detected ten times or more. This chain joins TRBV12-3 or TRBV12-4 and TRBJ2-7; D is tentatively TRBD1 or TRBD2 (5 bases each). The CDR3 runs 13 residues. Trimming cost V 4 bases and J 3 bases, with 10 bases left between them. CDR3 sequence: CASSSGAGYEQYF. The DNA for the CDR3 is TGTGCCAGCAGTTCCGGGGCTGGCTACGAGCAGTACTTC.

This clonotype was detected only a few times. The rearrangement links TRBV2 to TRBJ1-4, with D tentatively TRBD1 (5 bases). Trimming removed 8 bases from V and 4 bases from J, with 14 bases in between. CDR3 length: 14 residues. CDR1 is SNHLY and CDR2 is FYNNEI in the germline V gene. The CDR3 coding sequence is TGTGCCAGCCTCTCGGCAGGGTATAATGAAAAACTGTTTTTT. Translated, it gives CASLSAGYNEKLFF.

This clonotype was detected a few times. The genes are TRBV7-2 and TRBJ2-7; 7 bases match TRBD1. V lost 5 bases and J lost 2; bases outside the gene matches: 3. This CDR3 region has 13 residues. Germline V lookup: CDR1 SGHTA, CDR2 FQGNSA. In DNA, the CDR3 is TGTGCCAGCAGCGGGGGACAGACCTACGAGCAGTACTTC. This gives the protein CASSGGQTYEQYF.

This clonotype was counted only a few times. The rearrangement joins TRBV10-3 to TRBJ2-6; a possible D gene is TRBD1 (6 bases). Germline CDR1 and CDR2: ENHRY and SYGVKD. The CDR3 spans 15 residues. V was shortened by 7 bases and J by 2 bases, with 12 bases between the two germline ends. The CDR3 sequence is CAINTGSPGANVLTF. CDR3 coding DNA: TGTGCCATCAATACAGGGTCCCCTGGGGCCAACGTCCTGACTTTC.